Many counts were recorded for the clone carrying this T cell receptor (beta chain). Its antigen is not identified. Trimming shortened V by 2 bases and J by 3 bases, and 16 bases separated the two germline ends. There are 16 residues in the CDR3. The germline V gene encodes CDR1 SEHNR and CDR2 FQNEAQ (reference sequence). This entry is derived from a study of Graves' ophthalmopathy and Graves' hyperthyroidism. The study, taken as a whole, reports: For separating ophthalmopathy from stable hyperthyroidism, a 13-signature model gave about 90% sensitivity and roughly 77% specificity. Most expanded thyroid clonotypes above 0.001 frequency also appeared in blood. Predictions made by the model for ophthalmopathy progression reached 70% to 71% sensitivity and less than 80% specificity.

Pregnancy or lactation, uncontrolled infections and other autoimmune diseases were grounds for excluding patients. Amplified material comprised TCR beta CDR3 regions derived from RNA transcripts. First-round RT-PCR employed HTBI primers, with a second-round multiplex PCR after it. TCRdb reanalysed the multiplex PCR reads using MiXCR and keeps one entry per CDR3 protein. The sample consists of about 1.2 million distinct CDR3 sequences, roughly two fifths of them appearing once. The chain uses TRBV7-9 and TRBJ1-2; no clear D. This receptor was obtained from an adult man with Graves' hyperthyroidism. The sample was peripheral blood or thyroid tissue (not recorded which). CDR3 amino acids: CASSLTGRSFDYGYTF. The CDR3 DNA reads TGTGCCAGCAGCTTAACGGGGAGGAGCTTCGACTATGGCTACACCTTC.